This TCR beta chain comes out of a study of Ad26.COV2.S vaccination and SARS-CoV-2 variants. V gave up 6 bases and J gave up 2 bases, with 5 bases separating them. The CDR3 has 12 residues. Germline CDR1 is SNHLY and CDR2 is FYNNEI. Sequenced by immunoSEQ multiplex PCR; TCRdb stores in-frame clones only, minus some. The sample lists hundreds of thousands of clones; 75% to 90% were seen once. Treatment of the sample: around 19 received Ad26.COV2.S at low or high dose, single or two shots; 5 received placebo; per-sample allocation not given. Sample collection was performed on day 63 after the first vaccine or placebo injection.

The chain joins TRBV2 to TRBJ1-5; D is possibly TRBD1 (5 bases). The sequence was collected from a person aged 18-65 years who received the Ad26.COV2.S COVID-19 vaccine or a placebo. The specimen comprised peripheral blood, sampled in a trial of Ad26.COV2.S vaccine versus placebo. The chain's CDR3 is CASRGGNQPQHF. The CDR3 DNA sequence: TGTGCCAGCAGGGGGGGCAATCAGCCCCAGCATTTT. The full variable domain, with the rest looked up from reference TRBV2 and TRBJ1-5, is EPEVTQTPSHQVTQMGQEVILRCVPISNHLYFYWYRQILGQKVEFLVSFYNNEISEKSEIFDDQFSVERPDGSNFTLKIRSTKLEDSAMYFCASRGGNQPQHFGDGTRLSIL.